This TCR beta chain was profiled in a study of CD8 T cells in ankylosing spondylitis. This CDR3 has 16 residues. Germline CDR1 is MNHEY and CDR2 is SVGEGT. Deletions cut 6 bases from V and 1 base from J, with 19 bases between. Concerning this clonotype: Its antigen is undetermined.

TCRdb analysed the 5' RACE reads with MiXCR anew, one entry per CDR3 protein. The repertoire has hundreds of thousands of distinct CDR3 sequences, about an eighth of them found once; the top ten carry roughly 0.51%. Study-level results: Enrichment of disease-linked clones was reportedly significant in matched ankylosing spondylitis synovial fluid. A TCR beta motif made of under 10 highly homologous variants seemed typical of ankylosing spondylitis blood. Peripheral blood samples showed relatively rare disease-linked clones, and these clones were CD8+.

Sequencing was done on a sample of blood, either unsorted or a sorted T cell fraction (not recorded which). This sequence originates from a male donor with ankylosing spondylitis. The rearrangement links TRBV6-2 or TRBV6-3 to TRBJ2-7; tentatively, D is TRBD1 (6 bases). DNA for the CDR3: TGTGCCAGCAGACGAAGTGGAGTGAGGGGGTCCTACGAGCAGTACTTC. Protein: CASRRSGVRGSYEQYF.